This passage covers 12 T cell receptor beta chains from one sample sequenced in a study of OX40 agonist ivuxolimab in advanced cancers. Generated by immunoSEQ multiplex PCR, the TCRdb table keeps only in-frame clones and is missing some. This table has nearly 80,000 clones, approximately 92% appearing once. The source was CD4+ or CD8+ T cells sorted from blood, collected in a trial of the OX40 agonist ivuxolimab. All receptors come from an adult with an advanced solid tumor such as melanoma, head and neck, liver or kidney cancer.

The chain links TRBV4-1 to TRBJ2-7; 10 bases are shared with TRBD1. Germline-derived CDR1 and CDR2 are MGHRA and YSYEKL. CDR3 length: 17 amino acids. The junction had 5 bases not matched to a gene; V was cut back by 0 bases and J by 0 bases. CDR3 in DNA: TGCGCCAGCAGCCAAGATAGGGGACAGGGGACCTCCTACGAGCAGTACTTC. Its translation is CASSQDRGQGTSYEQYF.

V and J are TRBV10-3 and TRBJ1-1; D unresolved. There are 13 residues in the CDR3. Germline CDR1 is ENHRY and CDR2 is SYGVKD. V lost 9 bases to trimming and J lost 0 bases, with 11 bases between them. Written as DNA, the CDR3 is TGTGCCATAACGCAAGGGATGAACACTGAAGCTTTCTTT. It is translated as CAITQGMNTEAFF.

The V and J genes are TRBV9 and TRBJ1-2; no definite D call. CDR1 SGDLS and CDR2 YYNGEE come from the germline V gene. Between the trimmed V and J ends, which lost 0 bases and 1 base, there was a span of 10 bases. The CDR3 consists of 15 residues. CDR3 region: CASSVDAGVNYGYTF. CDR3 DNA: TGTGCCAGCAGCGTAGACGCAGGAGTTAACTATGGCTACACCTTC.

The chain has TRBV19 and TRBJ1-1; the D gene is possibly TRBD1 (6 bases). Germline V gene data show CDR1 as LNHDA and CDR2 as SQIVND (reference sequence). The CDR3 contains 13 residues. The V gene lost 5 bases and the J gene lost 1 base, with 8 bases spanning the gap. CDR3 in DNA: TGTGCCAGTAGTTTGGGACAGAACACTGAAGCTTTCTTT. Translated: CASSLGQNTEAFF.

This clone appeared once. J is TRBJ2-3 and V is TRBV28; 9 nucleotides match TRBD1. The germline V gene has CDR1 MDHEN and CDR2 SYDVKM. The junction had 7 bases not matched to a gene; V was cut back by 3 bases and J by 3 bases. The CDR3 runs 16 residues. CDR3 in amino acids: CASSLAGQGLTDTQYF. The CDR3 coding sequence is TGTGCCAGCAGTTTGGCAGGACAGGGGTTGACAGATACGCAGTATTTT.

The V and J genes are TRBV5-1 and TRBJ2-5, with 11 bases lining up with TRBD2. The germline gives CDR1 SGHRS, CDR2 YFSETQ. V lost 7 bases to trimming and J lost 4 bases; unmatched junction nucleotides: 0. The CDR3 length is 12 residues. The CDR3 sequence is CASLAGGETQYF. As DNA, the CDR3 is TGCGCCAGCCTAGCGGGAGGAGAGACCCAGTACTTC.

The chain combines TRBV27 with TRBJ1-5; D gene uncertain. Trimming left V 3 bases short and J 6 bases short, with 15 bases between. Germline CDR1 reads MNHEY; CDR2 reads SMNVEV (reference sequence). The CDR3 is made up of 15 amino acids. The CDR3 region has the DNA TGTGCCAGCAGTTTCCCGACTAAAGAAGGTCAGCCCCAGCATTTT. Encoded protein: CASSFPTKEGQPQHF.

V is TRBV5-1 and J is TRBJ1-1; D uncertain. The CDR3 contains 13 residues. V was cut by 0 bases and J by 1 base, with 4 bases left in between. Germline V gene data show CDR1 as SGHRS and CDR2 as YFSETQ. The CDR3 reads CASSLGKNTEAFF. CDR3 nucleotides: TGCGCCAGCAGCTTGGGTAAGAACACTGAAGCTTTCTTT. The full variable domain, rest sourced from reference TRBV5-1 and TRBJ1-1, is KAGVTQTPRYLIKTRGQQVTLSCSPISGHRSVSWYQQTPGQGLQFLFEYFSETQRNKGNFPGRFSGRQFSNSRSEMNVSTLELGDSALYLCASSLGKNTEAFFGQGTRLTVV.

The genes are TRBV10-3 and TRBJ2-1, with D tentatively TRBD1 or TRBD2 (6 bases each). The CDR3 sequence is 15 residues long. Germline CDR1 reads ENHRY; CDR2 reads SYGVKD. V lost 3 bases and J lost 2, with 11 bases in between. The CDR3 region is CAISDAGHPYNEQFF. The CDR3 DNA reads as TGTGCCATCAGTGATGCGGGACACCCCTACAATGAGCAGTTCTTC.

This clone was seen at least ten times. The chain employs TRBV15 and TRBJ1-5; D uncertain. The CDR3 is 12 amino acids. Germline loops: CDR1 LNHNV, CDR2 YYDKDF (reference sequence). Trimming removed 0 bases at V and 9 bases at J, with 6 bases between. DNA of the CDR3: TGTGCCACCAGCAGAGATCAGCGGCCCCAGCATTTT. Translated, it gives CATSRDQRPQHF.

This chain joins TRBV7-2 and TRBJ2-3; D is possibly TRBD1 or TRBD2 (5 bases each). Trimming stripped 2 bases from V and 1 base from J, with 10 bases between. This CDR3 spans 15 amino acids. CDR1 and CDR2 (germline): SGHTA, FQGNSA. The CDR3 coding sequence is TGTGCCAGCAGCTTAAGTTTGGGGGGCACAGATACGCAGTATTTT. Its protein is CASSLSLGGTDTQYF.

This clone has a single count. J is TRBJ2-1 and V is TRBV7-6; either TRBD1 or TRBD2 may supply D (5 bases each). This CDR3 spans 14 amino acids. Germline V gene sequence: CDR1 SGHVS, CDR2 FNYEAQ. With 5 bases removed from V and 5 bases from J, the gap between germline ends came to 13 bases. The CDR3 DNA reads TGTGCCAGCAGCCTGGGACCGCCGAACAATGAGCAGTTCTTC. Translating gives CASSLGPPNNEQFF. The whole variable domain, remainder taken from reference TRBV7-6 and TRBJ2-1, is GAGVSQSPRYKVTKRGQDVALRCDPISGHVSLYWYRQALGQGPEFLTYFNYEAQQDKSGLPNDRFSAERPEGSISTLTIQRTEQRDSAMYRCASSLGPPNNEQFFGPGTRLTVL.